The source of this T cell receptor (beta chain) is a study of sequential checkpoint blockade in melanoma. The treatment: randomized to nivolumab then ipilimumab (arm A) or the reverse (arm B). The repertoire was sequenced with immunoSEQ multiplex PCR; TCRdb's copy has only in-frame clones and lacks some. The profile shows 13,000 or so clones, roughly 50% of them singletons. The clonotype originates from a human donor with melanoma. Sequencing used CD8+ T cells sorted from blood (inferred from file names), obtained from a patient given nivolumab and ipilimumab in sequence.

The CDR3 coding sequence is TGTGCCAGCAGCTTGGGTCGTGGCAGAAACTATGGCTACACCTTC. Amino acid sequence: CASSLGRGRNYGYTF. The V gene is TRBV5-6, the J gene TRBJ1-2; no firm D call. The V gene lost 0 bases and the J gene lost 2 bases, with 11 bases spanning the gap. The germline CDR1 and CDR2 sequences are SGHDT and YYEEEE. The CDR3 is 15 residues long.